This passage covers 8 T cell receptor beta chains from one sample sequenced in a study of Graves' ophthalmopathy and Graves' hyperthyroidism. The authors amplified TCR beta CDR3 regions from RNA transcripts. Second-round multiplex PCR followed a first-round RT-PCR using HTBI primers. TCRdb called the multiplex PCR reads again in MiXCR, with one record for every CDR3 protein. The table lists a few hundred thousand distinct CDR3 sequences, 20% to 25% of them singletons, with around 45% in the top ten. Sequencing was performed on peripheral blood. These receptors were collected from a woman in her forties or fifties with Graves' ophthalmopathy.

This clonotype has at least ten counts. The chain carries TRBV20-1 and TRBJ2-7; D tentatively reads TRBD1 or TRBD2 (5 bases each). Trimming left V 6 bases short and J 2 bases short, with 17 bases between. The CDR3 spans 14 residues. Germline loops: CDR1 DFQATT, CDR2 SNEGSKA (reference sequence). The CDR3 region has the DNA TGCAGTGCCCAGTTAGGGGACGGACCCTACGAGCAGTACTTC. Translation: CSAQLGDGPYEQYF.

The sample holds one count of this clonotype. Mismatch with germline at one junction end may stem from a read error. J is TRBJ2-5 and V is TRBV5-5; D is possibly TRBD2 (6 bases). The germline CDR1 and CDR2 sequences are SGHKS and YYEKEE (reference sequence). The CDR3 is 14 residues long. The CDR3 reads CASRLVGGIETQYF. The CDR3 DNA sequence: TGTGCCAGCAGATTGGTAGGCGGGATAGAGACTCAGTACTTC.

The chain couples TRBV6-1 to TRBJ2-5; a possible D gene is TRBD2 (6 bases). The V gene lost 4 bases and the J gene lost 2 bases, with 11 bases spanning the gap. CDR1 is MNHNS and CDR2 is SASEGT in the germline V gene. This CDR3 is built from 14 residues. The CDR3 sequence is CASSAIAEQETQYF. The CDR3 nucleotides read TGTGCCAGCAGTGCGATAGCGGAGCAAGAGACCCAGTACTTC.

This clonotype was seen many times. The chain combines TRBV19 with TRBJ1-2, with 7 bases that match TRBD1. Germline V CDR1 and CDR2: LNHDA, SQIVND (reference sequence). After removal of 7 bases from V and 3 bases from J, the junction contained 5 bases not matched to a gene. The CDR3 extends over 13 amino acids. CDR3 in amino acids: CASTLGQDYGYTF. Here the CDR3 DNA reads TGTGCCAGTACCCTAGGACAGGACTATGGCTACACCTTC.

There are many counts of this clonotype. The V call is TRBV6-1, the J call TRBJ1-2, with D perhaps matching TRBD1 (6 bases). The CDR3 runs to 14 residues. Trimming cost V 8 bases and J 4 bases, with 17 bases left between them. Germline CDR1 MNHNS, CDR2 SASEGT. Here the CDR3 reads CASLGGGGAYGYTF. The CDR3 coding sequence is TGTGCCAGCCTCGGGGGTGGGGGGGCCTATGGCTACACCTTC.

This clonotype has a count of ten or more. This chain links TRBV12-3 or TRBV12-4 with TRBJ1-2; TRBD1 agrees at 8 bases. The CDR3 runs 14 residues. The V segment lost 6 bases and the J segment 4 bases; nucleotides outside the gene matches: 7. The CDR3 bases are TGTGCCAGCAGCCCAGGACAGGGTGCCTATGGCTACACCTTC. It yields the protein CASSPGQGAYGYTF.

This clonotype was observed a handful of times. The chain links TRBV20-1 to TRBJ1-5; D is unclear. V was shortened by 3 bases and J by 1 base, with 7 bases between the two germline ends. Germline CDR1 is DFQATT and CDR2 is SNEGSKA (reference sequence). This CDR3 has 13 residues. For the CDR3, the DNA is TGCAGTGCTAGGACCTCGAGCAATCAGCCCCAGCATTTT. Translation gives CSARTSSNQPQHF.

The V and J genes are TRBV6-1 and TRBJ1-3, with TRBD1 as a possible D gene (5 bases). This CDR3 has 16 amino acids. V lost 7 bases, J lost 1 base, and 17 bases lay in between. The germline V gene encodes CDR1 MNHNS and CDR2 SASEGT. CDR3 region: CASTPTGGTSGNTIYF. DNA of the CDR3: TGTGCCAGCACCCCAACGGGGGGGACGTCTGGAAACACCATATATTTT.